The 11 T cell receptor beta chains below come from one sample, sequenced in a study of T cells in Graves' hyperthyroidism and ophthalmopathy. Template material for amplifying TCR beta CDR3 regions consisted of RNA transcripts. RT-PCR in the first round (using the HTBI primer set) targeted the TCR CDR3. Via MiXCR, TCRdb re-called the multiplex PCR reads, giving one row per CDR3 protein. This table holds about 740,000 distinct CDR3 sequences, approximately 15% found once. The material sequenced was blood. The receptors originated from a woman aged 18-29 years with Graves' hyperthyroidism.

This clonotype has a count of ten or more. This chain joins TRBV20-1 and TRBJ2-7, with D maybe TRBD1 (6 bases). CDR1 DFQATT and CDR2 SNEGSKA come from the germline V gene (reference sequence). Trimming took 4 bases from V and 3 from J, leaving 13 bases between them. This CDR3 contains 13 residues. The CDR3 coding sequence is TGCAGTGCTAAGACAGGAACCCTCTACGAGCAGTACTTC. This sequence encodes CSAKTGTLYEQYF.

With respect to this clonotype: This CDR3 fails to terminate in the conserved phenylalanine or tryptophan, so it likely reflects a read error. This chain joins TRBV11-3 and TRBJ2-1; D is ambiguous. The germline V gene encodes CDR1 SGHNT and CDR2 YENEEA. V was shortened by 0 bases and J by 2 bases, with 8 bases between the two germline ends. The CDR3 length is 15 residues. CDR3 sequence reads: CASSLDRGPYNEQFL. Here the CDR3 DNA reads TGTGCCAGCAGCTTAGATCGAGGACCCTACAATGAGCAGTTCCTC.

This clonotype was seen a few times. J is TRBJ2-7 and V is TRBV30, with 9 nucleotides matching TRBD1. V was clipped by 2 bases and J by 5 bases; unmatched bases: 16. This CDR3 has 17 amino acids. Germline assignment: CDR1 GTSNPN and CDR2 SVGIG (reference sequence). The CDR3 nucleotides are TGTGCCTGGAGTTTCCGGACGGGGGACAGGGAGCCTCACGAGCAGTACTTC. Translating gives CAWSFRTGDREPHEQYF.

This clonotype was counted many times. This chain links TRBV27 with TRBJ2-7; TRBD1 agrees at 11 bases. Per germline, CDR1 MNHEY and CDR2 SMNVEV (reference sequence). CDR3 size: 15 residues. Trimming removed 4 bases from V and 3 bases from J; junction bases left unmatched: 5. The CDR3 region is CASSSGQGAHYEQYF. In DNA form, the CDR3 reads TGTGCCAGCAGTTCCGGACAGGGGGCGCACTACGAGCAGTACTTC.

On this clonotype: A much larger clonotype is one base distant, so this may be a read error. This rearrangement joins TRBV20-1 to TRBJ2-1, with D uncertain. The J call may be faulty, since TRBJ2-7 better matches the DNA end. This CDR3 region has 12 residues. The germline V gene has CDR1 DFQATT and CDR2 SNEGSKA (reference sequence). The CDR3 sequence is CSPRDTDNEQYF. As DNA, the CDR3 is TGCAGTCCTCGAGACACAGACAATGAGCAGTACTTC.

In its sample, this clonotype was seen a few times. V is TRBV12-3 or TRBV12-4 and J is TRBJ1-1; D is undetermined. V shed 6 bases and J shed 3 bases, with 17 bases lying between them. The CDR3 length is 15 residues. The CDR3 sequence: CASSRISGGDTEAFF. The CDR3 coding sequence is TGTGCCAGCAGCCGCATCTCAGGAGGTGACACTGAAGCTTTCTTT.

This clonotype has a count of ten or more. The J gene is TRBJ2-7, the V gene TRBV13; the match to TRBD1 covers 11 bases. The CDR3 length is 15 residues. Unmatched junction bases numbered 4, after V lost 4 bases and J lost 2 bases. Germline V CDR1 and CDR2: PRHDT, FYEKMQ (reference sequence). In nucleotides, the CDR3 is TGTGCCAGCAGCTCAGTGGGACAGGGGGCCTACGAGCAGTACTTC. This gives the protein CASSSVGQGAYEQYF.

The chain's CDR3 is CASSPDRGYTNNEQFF. CDR3 coding DNA: TGTGCCAGCAGCCCGGACAGGGGTTACACGAACAATGAGCAGTTCTTC. The chain uses TRBV7-9 and TRBJ2-1; 9 positions match TRBD1. This CDR3 has 16 amino acids. V shed 5 bases, J shed 5 bases, and the junction held 10 bases outside the gene matches. Germline V CDR1 and CDR2: SEHNR, FQNEAQ (reference sequence).

Ten or more counts support this clonotype. V and J are TRBV11-3 and TRBJ2-1, with 13 positions matching TRBD2. Germline values: CDR1 SGHNT, CDR2 YENEEA. The CDR3 is 17 amino acids. The trim removed 1 base at V and 4 bases at J, leaving 4 bases unmatched. CDR3 sequence: CASSLGTSGSGYNEQFF. In DNA form, the CDR3 reads TGTGCCAGCAGCTTAGGGACTAGCGGGAGTGGTTACAATGAGCAGTTCTTC. Combining the CDR3 with reference TRBV11-3 and TRBJ2-1 gives the whole variable domain EAGVVQSPRYKIIEKKQPVAFWCNPISGHNTLYWYLQNLGQGPELLIRYENEEAVDDSQLPKDRFSAERLKGVDSTLKIQPAELGDSAVYLCASSLGTSGSGYNEQFFGPGTRLTVL.

This clonotype was seen a handful of times. The J gene is TRBJ2-5, the V gene TRBV19; 8 nucleotides line up with TRBD2. The CDR3 consists of 13 residues. Trimming cost V 7 bases and J 5 bases; bases outside gene matches: 6. Germline CDR1 reads LNHDA; CDR2 reads SQIVND (reference sequence). The CDR3 loop reads CASTSRGGETQYF. The CDR3 coding sequence is TGTGCCAGTACGTCCCGCGGGGGGGAGACCCAGTACTTC. Complete variable domain (other parts from reference TRBV19 and TRBJ2-5): DGGITQSPKYLFRKEGQNVTLSCEQNLNHDAMYWYRQDPGQGLRLIYYSQIVNDFQKGDIAEGYSVSREKKESFPLTVTSAQKNPTAFYLCASTSRGGETQYFGPGTRLLVL.

This clonotype appeared many times. This chain links TRBV7-9 with TRBJ2-1; D possibly corresponds to TRBD2 (7 bases). V was cut by 4 bases and J by 9 bases, with 16 bases left in between. Germline V lookup: CDR1 SEHNR, CDR2 FQNEAQ (reference sequence). The CDR3 runs to 14 residues. The chain's CDR3 is CASSYAGGGGEQFF. The CDR3 nucleotides are TGTGCCAGCAGCTACGCAGGAGGGGGGGGTGAGCAGTTCTTC.